This record covers a single T cell receptor beta chain. The antigen is unknown. The junction does not match germline at one end; this may be a read error. Primed by a sample-barcoded 5' primer and a J-beta primer mix, a second PCR proceeded for 7 to 11 cycles. Unique molecular identifiers of 12 random nucleotides labeled each cDNA. MiXCR, applied by TCRdb to the 5' RACE reads, yields one record per CDR3 protein. The data hold 1.5 million to 2 million distinct CDR3 sequences, with around half observed a single time. These data are taken from a study of blood T cells in healthy people across ages. The study's findings and limits: The recorded TCR beta diversity per million T cells decreased in a roughly linear manner with age. Reliance upon unsorted PBMCs precluded definitive naive versus antigen-experienced comparison.

The extraction recovered at least 5.5 micrograms of total RNA per sample. The CDR3 runs 16 residues. The sample comprised blood. The chain is built from TRBV12-3 or TRBV12-4 and TRBJ2-3, with TRBD1 identical over 8 bases. The clonotype was recovered from a woman aged 40-49 years in good health. The CDR3 here is CASSSQGGLGTDMQYF. DNA of the CDR3: TGTGCCAGCAGTTCACAGGGGGGATTGGGCACAGATATGCAGTATTTT.